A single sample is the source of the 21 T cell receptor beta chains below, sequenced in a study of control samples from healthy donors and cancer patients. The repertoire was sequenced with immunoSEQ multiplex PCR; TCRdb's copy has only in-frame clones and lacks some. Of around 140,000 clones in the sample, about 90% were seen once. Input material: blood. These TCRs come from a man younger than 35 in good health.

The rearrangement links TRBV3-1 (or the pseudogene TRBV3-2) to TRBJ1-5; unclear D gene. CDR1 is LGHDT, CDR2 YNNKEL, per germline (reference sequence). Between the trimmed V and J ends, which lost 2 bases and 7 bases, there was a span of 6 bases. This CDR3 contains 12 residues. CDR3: CASSQTGQPQHF. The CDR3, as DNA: TGTGCCAGCAGCCAAACGGGACAGCCCCAGCATTTT.

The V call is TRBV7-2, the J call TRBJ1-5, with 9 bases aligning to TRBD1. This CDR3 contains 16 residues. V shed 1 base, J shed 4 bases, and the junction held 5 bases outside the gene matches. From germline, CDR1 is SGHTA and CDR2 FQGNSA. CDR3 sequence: CASSLVVGQGNQPQHF. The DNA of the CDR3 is TGTGCCAGCAGCTTAGTGGTGGGACAGGGTAATCAGCCCCAGCATTTT.

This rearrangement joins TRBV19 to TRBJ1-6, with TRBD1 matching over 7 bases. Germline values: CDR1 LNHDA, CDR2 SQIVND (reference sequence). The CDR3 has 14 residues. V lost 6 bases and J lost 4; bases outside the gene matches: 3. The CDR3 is CASRQQGYNSPLHF. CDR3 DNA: TGTGCCAGTAGGCAACAGGGGTATAATTCACCCCTCCACTTT.

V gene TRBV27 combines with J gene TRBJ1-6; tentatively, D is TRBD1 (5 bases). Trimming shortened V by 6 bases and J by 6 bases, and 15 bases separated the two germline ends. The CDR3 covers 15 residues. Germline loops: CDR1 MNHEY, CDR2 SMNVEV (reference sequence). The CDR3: CASSPLGTANSPLHF. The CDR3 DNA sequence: TGTGCCAGCAGCCCCCTAGGGACCGCTAATTCACCCCTCCACTTT.

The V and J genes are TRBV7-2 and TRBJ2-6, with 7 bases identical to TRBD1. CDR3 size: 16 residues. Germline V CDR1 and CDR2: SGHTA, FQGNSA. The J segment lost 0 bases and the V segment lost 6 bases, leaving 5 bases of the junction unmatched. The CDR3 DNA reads TGTGCCAGCAGAGGGGGCACCCTCTCTGGGGCCAACGTCCTGACTTTC. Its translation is CASRGGTLSGANVLTF.

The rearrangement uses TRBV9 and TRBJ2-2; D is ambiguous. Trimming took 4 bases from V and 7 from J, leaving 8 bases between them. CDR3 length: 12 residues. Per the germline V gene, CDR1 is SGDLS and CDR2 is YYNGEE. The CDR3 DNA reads TGTGCCAGCAGCCGTGTGTACGGGGAGCTGTTTTTT. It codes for CASSRVYGELFF.

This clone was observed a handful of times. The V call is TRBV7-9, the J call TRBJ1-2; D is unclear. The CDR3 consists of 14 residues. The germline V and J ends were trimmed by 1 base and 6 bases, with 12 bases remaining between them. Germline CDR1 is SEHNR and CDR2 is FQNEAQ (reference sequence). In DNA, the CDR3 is TGTGCCAGCAGCTTAGAGGTAGACGCCAATGGCTACACCTTC. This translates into CASSLEVDANGYTF.

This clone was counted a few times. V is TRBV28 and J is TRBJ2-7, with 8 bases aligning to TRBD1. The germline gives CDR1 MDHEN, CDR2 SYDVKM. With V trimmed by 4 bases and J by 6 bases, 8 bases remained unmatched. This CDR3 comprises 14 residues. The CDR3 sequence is CASSSVRTGPEQYF. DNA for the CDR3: TGTGCCAGCAGTTCGGTCAGGACAGGGCCCGAGCAGTACTTC.

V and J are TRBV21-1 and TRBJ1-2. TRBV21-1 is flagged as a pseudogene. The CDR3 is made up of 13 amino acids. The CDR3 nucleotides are TGTGCCAGCAGCAAAGGAGGCCCTCCCCGCTACACCTTC. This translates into CASSKGGPPRYTF.

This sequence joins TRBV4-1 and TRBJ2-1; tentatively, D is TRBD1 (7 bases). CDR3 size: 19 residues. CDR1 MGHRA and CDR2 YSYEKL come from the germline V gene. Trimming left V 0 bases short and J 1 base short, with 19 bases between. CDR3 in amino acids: CASSQESPEGTDSYNEQFF. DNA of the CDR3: TGCGCCAGCAGCCAAGAATCGCCGGAGGGGACAGATTCCTACAATGAGCAGTTCTTC.

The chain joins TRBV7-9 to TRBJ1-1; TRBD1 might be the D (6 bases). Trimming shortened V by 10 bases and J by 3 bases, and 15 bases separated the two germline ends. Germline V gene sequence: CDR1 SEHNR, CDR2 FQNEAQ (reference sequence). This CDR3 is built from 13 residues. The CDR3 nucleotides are TGTGCCACCCTACAGGGTCCGGACACTGAAGCTTTCTTT. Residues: CATLQGPDTEAFF.

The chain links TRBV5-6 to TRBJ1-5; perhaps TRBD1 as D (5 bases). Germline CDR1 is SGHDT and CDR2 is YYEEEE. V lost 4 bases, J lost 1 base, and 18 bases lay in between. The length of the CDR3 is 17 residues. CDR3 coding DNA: TGTGCCAGCAGCCGGGAGGGTTGGGGCGGGAGCAATCAGCCCCAGCATTTT. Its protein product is CASSREGWGGSNQPQHF. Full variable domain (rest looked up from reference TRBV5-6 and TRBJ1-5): DAGVTQSPTHLIKTRGQQVTLRCSPKSGHDTVSWYQQALGQGPQFIFQYYEEEERQRGNFPDRFSGHQFPNYSSELNVNALLLGDSALYLCASSREGWGGSNQPQHFGDGTRLSIL.

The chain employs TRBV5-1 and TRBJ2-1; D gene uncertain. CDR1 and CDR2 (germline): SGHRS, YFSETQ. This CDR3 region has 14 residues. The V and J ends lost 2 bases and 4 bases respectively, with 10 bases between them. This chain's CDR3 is CASSLGAAYNEQFF. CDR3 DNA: TGCGCCAGCAGCTTAGGAGCAGCTTACAATGAGCAGTTCTTC. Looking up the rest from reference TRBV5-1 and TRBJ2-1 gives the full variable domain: KAGVTQTPRYLIKTRGQQVTLSCSPISGHRSVSWYQQTPGQGLQFLFEYFSETQRNKGNFPGRFSGRQFSNSRSEMNVSTLELGDSALYLCASSLGAAYNEQFFGPGTRLTVL.

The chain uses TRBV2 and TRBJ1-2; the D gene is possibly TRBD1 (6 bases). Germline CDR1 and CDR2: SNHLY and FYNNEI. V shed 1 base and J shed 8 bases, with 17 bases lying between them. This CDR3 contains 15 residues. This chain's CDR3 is CASSEVRVGGRGYTF. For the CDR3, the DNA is TGTGCCAGCAGTGAAGTTAGGGTCGGGGGGCGCGGCTACACCTTC.

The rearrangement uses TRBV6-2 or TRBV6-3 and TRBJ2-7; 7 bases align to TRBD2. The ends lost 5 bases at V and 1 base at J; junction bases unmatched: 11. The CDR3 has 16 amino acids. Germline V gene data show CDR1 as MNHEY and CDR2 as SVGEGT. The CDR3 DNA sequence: TGTGCCAGCAGTATAACTAGCGCCGGAACTTCCTACGAGCAGTACTTC. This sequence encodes CASSITSAGTSYEQYF.

DNA of the CDR3: TGTGCCAGCAGTCAGACAGTTCCTTACGAGCAGTACTTC. It yields the protein CASSQTVPYEQYF. The chain joins TRBV6-5 to TRBJ2-7; a possible D gene is TRBD1 (5 bases). The CDR3 runs 13 residues. Trimming shortened V by 5 bases and J by 4 bases, and 12 bases separated the two germline ends. Germline assignment: CDR1 MNHEY and CDR2 SVGAGI.

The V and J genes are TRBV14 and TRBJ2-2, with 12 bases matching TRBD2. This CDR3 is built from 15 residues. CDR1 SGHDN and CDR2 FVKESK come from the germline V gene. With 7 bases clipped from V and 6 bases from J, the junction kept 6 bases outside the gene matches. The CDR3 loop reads CASTLAGGHAGELFF. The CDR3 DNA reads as TGTGCCAGCACCCTAGCGGGGGGGCATGCCGGGGAGCTGTTTTTT.

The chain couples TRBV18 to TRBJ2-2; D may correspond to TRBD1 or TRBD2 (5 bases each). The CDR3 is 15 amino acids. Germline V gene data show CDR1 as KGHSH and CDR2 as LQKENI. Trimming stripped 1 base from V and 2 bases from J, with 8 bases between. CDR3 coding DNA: TGTGCCAGCTCACCACAGGGGACCAACACCGGGGAGCTGTTTTTT. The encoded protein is CASSPQGTNTGELFF.

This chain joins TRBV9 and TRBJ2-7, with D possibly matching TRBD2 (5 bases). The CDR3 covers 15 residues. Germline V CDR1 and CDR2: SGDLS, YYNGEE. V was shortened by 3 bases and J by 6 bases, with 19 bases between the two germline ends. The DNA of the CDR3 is TGTGCCAGCAGCGCCTTGGCGGACTCAGGCGGCGAGCAGTACTTC. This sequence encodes CASSALADSGGEQYF.

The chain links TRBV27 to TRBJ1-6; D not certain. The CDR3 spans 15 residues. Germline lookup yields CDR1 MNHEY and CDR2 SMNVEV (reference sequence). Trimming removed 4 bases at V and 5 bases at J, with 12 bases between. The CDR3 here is CASSYVSGDNSPLHF. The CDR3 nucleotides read TGTGCCAGCAGTTATGTATCGGGAGATAATTCACCCCTCCACTTT.

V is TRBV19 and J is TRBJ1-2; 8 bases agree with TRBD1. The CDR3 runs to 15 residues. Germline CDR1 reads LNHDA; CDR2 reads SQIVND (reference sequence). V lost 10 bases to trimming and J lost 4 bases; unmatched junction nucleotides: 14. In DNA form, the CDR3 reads TGTGCCACCCGGGAAGCCGGACAGGGATCCTATGGCTACACCTTC. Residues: CATREAGQGSYGYTF.